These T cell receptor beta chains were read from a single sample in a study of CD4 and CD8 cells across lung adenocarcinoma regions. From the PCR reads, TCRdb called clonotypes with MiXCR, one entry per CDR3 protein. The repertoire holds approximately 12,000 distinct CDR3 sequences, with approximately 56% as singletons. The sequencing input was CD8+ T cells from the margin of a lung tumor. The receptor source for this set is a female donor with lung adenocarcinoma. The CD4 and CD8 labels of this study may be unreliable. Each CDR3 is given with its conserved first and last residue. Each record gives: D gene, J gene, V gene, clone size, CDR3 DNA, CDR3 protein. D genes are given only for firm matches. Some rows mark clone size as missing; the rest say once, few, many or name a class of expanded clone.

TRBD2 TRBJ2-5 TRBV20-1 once TGCAGTGCCCGCGTCCCTAGCGGGGAGACCCAGTACTTC CSARVPSGETQYF
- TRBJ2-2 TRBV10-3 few TGTGCCATCAGGAAGGACGGGCAAACCGGGGAGCTGTTTTTT CAIRKDGQTGELFF
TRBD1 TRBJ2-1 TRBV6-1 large TGTGCCAGCAGTAAAACAGGGGAGTCCTACAATGAGCAGTTCTTC CASSKTGESYNEQFF
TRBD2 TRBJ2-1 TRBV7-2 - TGTGCCAGCAGCCGAGGACTAGACGAGACCCAGTTCTTC CASSRGLDETQFF
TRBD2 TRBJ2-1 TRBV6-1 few TGTGCCAGCATCCCAGCGGGAGGGCCTTGGAATGAGCAGTTCTTC CASIPAGGPWNEQFF
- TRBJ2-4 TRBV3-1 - TGTGCCAGCAGCCAACGGGGCTTGGCCAAAAACATTCAGTACTTC CASSQRGLAKNIQYF
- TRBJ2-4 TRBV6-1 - TGTGCGAGCAGTCCTTGCGGGCTGCGAGCCAAAAATACGCAGTACTTC CASSPCGLRAKNTQYF
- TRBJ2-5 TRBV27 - TGTGCCAGCGGAGACCGGGACCAAGAGACCCAGTACTTC CASGDRDQETQYF
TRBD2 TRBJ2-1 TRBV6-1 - TGTGCCAGCAACTATATGCGGGGGGTTGAGCAGTTCTTC CASNYMRGVEQFF
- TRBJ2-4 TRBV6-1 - TGTGCCAGCAGTGATGGTCAGGCCAAAAACATTCAGTACTTC CASSDGQAKNIQYF
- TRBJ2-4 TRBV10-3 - TGTGCCGTCGGCCCGGGCGTGTGCGCTAAAAACACTCAGTACTTT CAVGPGVCAKNTQYF
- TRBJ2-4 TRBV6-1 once TGTGCCAGGAGTCGGAGAGCCATAGATATTCAGTACTTC CARSRRAIDIQYF
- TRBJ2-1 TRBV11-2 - TGTGCCAGCAGCTTAGATATCAATGAGCAGTTCTTC CASSLDINEQFF
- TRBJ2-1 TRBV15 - TGTGCCACCAGCTTAGACGGGGGACCCTACAATGAGCAGTTCTTC CATSLDGGPYNEQFF
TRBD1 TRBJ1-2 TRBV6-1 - TGTGCCAGCAACGACAGGGGTCATGGCTACACCTTC CASNDRGHGYTF
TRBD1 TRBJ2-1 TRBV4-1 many TGCGCCAGCAGCCAACACTCCCACGGGACAGCTAACAATGAGCAGTTCTTC CASSQHSHGTANNEQFF
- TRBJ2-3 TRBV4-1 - TGCGCCAGCAGCCAAGCAGACGCGGGGCGGGGAGGCAAAGACACGCAGTATTTC CASSQADAGRGGKDTQYF
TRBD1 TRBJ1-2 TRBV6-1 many TGTGCCAGCAGGACAGGGATGGGTGGCTACACCTTC CASRTGMGGYTF
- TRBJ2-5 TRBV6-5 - TGTGCCAGCAGTTACTCGGTGGTGGAGACCCAGTACTTC CASSYSVVETQYF
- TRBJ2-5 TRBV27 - TGTGCGGGCAGTGTGGGCCGGGACCCAGAGACCCAGTACTTC CAGSVGRDPETQYF
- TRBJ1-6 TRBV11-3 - TGTGCCAGCAGCGAGAGGCAGGGAGCGGATTCACCCCTCCACTTT CASSERQGADSPLHF
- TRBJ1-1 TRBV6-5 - TGTGCCAGCAGTTATCGAGGGCTGAACACTGAAGCTTTCTTT CASSYRGLNTEAFF
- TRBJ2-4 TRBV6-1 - TGTGCGGGTCACGGGGGCCGGGACCAAGACATCCAGTACTTC CAGHGGRDQDIQYF
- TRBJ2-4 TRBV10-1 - TGCGCCAGCAGGGGGCTGAGAGCCACAGATATTCAGTACTTC CASRGLRATDIQYF
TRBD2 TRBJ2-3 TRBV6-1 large TGTGCCAGCAGTCGGACTAGCGGGGGGCTAGATACGCAGTATTTT CASSRTSGGLDTQYF
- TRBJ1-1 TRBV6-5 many TGTGCCAGCAGTTATACCACAGCGAACACTGAAGCTTTCTTT CASSYTTANTEAFF
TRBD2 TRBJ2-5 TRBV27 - TGTGCCAGCACCGAACTAGCGGGAGTAACGGGGCAGTACTTC CASTELAGVTGQYF
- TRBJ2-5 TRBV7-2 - TGTGCCAGCAGCACTTACTTGGAAGAGACCCAGTACTTC CASSTYLEETQYF
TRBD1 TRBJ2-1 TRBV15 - TGTGCCACCAGCAGCCCCGGGAGACAGGGGGCCTACAATGAGCAGTTCTTC CATSSPGRQGAYNEQFF
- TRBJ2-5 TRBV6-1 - TGTGCGGGCAGTGGGGGCCGGGGCCAAGAGATTCAGTACTTC CAGSGGRGQEIQYF
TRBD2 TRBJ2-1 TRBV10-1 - TGCGCCAGCAGTGTGGCTAGCGGGAGGAATGAGCAGTTCTTC CASSVASGRNEQFF
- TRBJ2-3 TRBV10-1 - TGCGCCAGCAGTCCGGGTCCCCTGAGCGCAGATACGCAGTATTTT CASSPGPLSADTQYF
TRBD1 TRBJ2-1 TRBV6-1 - TGTGCCAGCAGCCAGAGACAGGGCCGCAATGAGCAGTTCTTC CASSQRQGRNEQFF
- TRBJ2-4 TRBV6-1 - TGTGCCAGCAGTGCCACGGGGCTCCGAGCCACAAATATTCAGTACTTC CASSATGLRATNIQYF
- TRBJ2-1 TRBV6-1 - TGTGCCAGCAGTGAACGACCAAATCGGGGGCGCTACAATGAGCAGTTCTTC CASSERPNRGRYNEQFF
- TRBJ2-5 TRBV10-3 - TGTGCCGTCGCCGGGGGCCTCTTGGGAGAGACCCAGTACTTC CAVAGGLLGETQYF
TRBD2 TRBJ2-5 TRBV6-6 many TGTGCCAGCAGTTACGGACTAGCGGGGACTGAAGAGACCCAGTACTTC CASSYGLAGTEETQYF
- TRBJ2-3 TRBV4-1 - TGCGCCAGCCGCCCCCCGGGGTCTAGAGGGGCAGATACGCAGTACTTT CASRPPGSRGADTQYF
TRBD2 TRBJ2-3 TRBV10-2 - TGCGCCAGCAGAGATCTAGCGGGGGACACAGATACCCAGTACTTT CASRDLAGDTDTQYF
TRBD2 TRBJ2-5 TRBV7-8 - TGTGCCAGCAGCTGGAGCGGGGGGCCAGAAGAGACCCAGTACTTC CASSWSGGPEETQYF
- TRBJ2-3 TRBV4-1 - TGCGCCGCGGGCCAAGTAAGCCGGGGCCCAGATACCCAGTATTTT CAAGQVSRGPDTQYF
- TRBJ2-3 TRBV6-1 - TGTGCCAGCAGAGAAGGGGCTTTGGATACGCAGTATTTT CASREGALDTQYF
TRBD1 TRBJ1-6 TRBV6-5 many TGTGCCAGCAGTCTCGATTACCCCGGGACAGGGGGCAATTCACCCCTCCACTTT CASSLDYPGTGGNSPLHF
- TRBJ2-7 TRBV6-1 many TGTGCCAGCAGGAGTTTCGTATACGAGCAGTACTTC CASRSFVYEQYF
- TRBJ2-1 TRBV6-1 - TGTGCCAGCAGAGGTGTGAATGAGCAGTTCTTC CASRGVNEQFF
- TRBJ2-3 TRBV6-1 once TGTGCCAGCAGTCCTACGGGGCTGCGAACCAAAGATACTCAGTATTTC CASSPTGLRTKDTQYF
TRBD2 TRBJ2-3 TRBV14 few TGTGCCAGCAGACTAAGCGGGGCCCCAGATACGCAGTATTTT CASRLSGAPDTQYF
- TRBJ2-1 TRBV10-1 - TGCGCCAGCAGTAGGGACCCAAGGGGCAATGAGCAGTTCTTC CASSRDPRGNEQFF
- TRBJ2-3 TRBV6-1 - TGTGCCAGCAGCACATCCGGGACTAGCACAGATACGCAGTATTTT CASSTSGTSTDTQYF
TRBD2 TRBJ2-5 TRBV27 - TGTGCCAGCAGTTTATTGATGGGGGGGCAAGAGACCCAGTACTTC CASSLLMGGQETQYF
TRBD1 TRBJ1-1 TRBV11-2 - TGTGCCAGCAGCTCCCAACAGGGGCTGAACACTGAAGCTTTCTTT CASSSQQGLNTEAFF